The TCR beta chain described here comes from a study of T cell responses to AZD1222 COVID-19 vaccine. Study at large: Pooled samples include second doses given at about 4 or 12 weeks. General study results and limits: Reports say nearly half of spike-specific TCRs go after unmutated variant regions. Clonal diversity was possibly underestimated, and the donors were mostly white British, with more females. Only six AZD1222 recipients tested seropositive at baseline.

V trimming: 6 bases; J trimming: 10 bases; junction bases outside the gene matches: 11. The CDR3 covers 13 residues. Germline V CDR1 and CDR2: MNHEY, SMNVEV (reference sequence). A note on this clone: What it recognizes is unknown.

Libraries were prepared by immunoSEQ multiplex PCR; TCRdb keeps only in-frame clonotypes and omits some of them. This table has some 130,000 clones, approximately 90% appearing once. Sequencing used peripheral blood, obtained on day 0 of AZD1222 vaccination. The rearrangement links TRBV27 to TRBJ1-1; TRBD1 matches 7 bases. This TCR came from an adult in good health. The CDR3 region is CASRPTGWMAAFF. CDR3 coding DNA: TGTGCCAGCAGACCGACAGGGTGGATGGCAGCTTTCTTT.